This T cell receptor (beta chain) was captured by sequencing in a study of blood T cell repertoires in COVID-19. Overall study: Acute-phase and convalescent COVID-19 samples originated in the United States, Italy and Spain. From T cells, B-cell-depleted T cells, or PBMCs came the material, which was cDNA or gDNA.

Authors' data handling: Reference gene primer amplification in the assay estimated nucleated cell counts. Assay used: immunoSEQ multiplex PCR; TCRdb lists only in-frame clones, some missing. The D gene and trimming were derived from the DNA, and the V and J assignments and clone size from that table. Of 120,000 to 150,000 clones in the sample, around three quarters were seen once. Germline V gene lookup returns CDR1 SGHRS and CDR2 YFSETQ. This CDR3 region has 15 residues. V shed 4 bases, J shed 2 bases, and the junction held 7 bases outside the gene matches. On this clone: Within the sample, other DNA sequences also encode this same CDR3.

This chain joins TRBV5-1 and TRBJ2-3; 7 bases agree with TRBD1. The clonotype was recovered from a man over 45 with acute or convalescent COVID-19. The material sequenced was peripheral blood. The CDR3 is CASSRSGQDTDTQYF. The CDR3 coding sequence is TGCGCCAGCAGCCGAAGCGGACAGGACACAGATACGCAGTATTTT.